The text below deals with one T cell receptor beta chain. The data were taken from a study of a mutant IDH1 vaccine in newly diagnosed glioma. Produced via immunoSEQ multiplex PCR; TCRdb's table is partial and in-frame only. This sample has some 90,000 clones; roughly 87% occur once, and the top ten carry 5% to 5.5%. Time point indicated: baseline, week 1 (first vaccination visit). This sample's treatment: pre-vaccination baseline after standard-of-care therapy. The germline V and J ends were trimmed by 0 bases and 3 bases, with 8 bases remaining between them. The CDR3 loop spans 14 amino acids. CDR1 is LGHNA, CDR2 YNFKEQ, per germline.

This specimen consisted of PBMCs, obtained from a glioma patient treated with radiotherapy, temozolomide or both. The clonotype originates from a man in his forties with glioma. Some clones in this sample may be carry-over from other donors' samples. The chain links TRBV4-2 to TRBJ1-2; D unclear. The CDR3 spells CASSQEAEYYGYTF. The DNA of the CDR3 is TGTGCCAGCAGCCAAGAGGCTGAGTACTATGGCTACACCTTC.